Shown below are 9 T cell receptor beta chains from a single sample sequenced in a study of OX40 agonist ivuxolimab in advanced cancers. Produced via immunoSEQ multiplex PCR; TCRdb's table is partial and in-frame only. The sample includes 45,000 to 60,000 clones, over 85% seen only once; the top ten take 5.5% to 7.5%. Sequences were derived from CD4+ or CD8+ T cells sorted from blood, sampled in a trial of the OX40 agonist ivuxolimab. The receptors stem from an adult with an advanced solid tumor such as melanoma, head and neck, liver or kidney cancer.

This chain connects TRBV7-6 to TRBJ2-7; TRBD2 aligns across 8 bases. Germline loops: CDR1 SGHVS, CDR2 FNYEAQ. The CDR3 length is 14 residues. V shed 3 bases, J shed 5 bases, and the junction held 6 bases outside the gene matches. The CDR3 loop reads CASSFRREDHEQYF. The CDR3 bases are TGTGCCAGCAGCTTTCGGCGGGAGGACCACGAGCAGTACTTC. Looking up the rest from reference TRBV7-6 and TRBJ2-7 gives the full variable domain: GAGVSQSPRYKVTKRGQDVALRCDPISGHVSLYWYRQALGQGPEFLTYFNYEAQQDKSGLPNDRFSAERPEGSISTLTIQRTEQRDSAMYRCASSFRREDHEQYFGPGTRLTVT.

The chain employs TRBV25-1 and TRBJ1-2; D is perhaps TRBD1 (5 bases). This CDR3 spans 16 amino acids. Germline V gene sequence: CDR1 MGHDK, CDR2 SYGVNS. Trimming shortened V by 0 bases and J by 4 bases, and 15 bases separated the two germline ends. In DNA form, the CDR3 reads TGTGCCAGCAGTGAATACGGAGGGGATGTAGGCTATGGCTACACCTTC. This encodes CASSEYGGDVGYGYTF.

The chain is built from TRBV30 and TRBJ2-1; 11 positions agree with TRBD1. Losses at the gene ends were 2 bases for V and 6 bases for J; bases not matched to a gene: 3. Germline CDR1 reads GTSNPN; CDR2 reads SVGIG (reference sequence). This CDR3 region has 14 residues. The CDR3 is CAWSLGQGGNEQFF. CDR3 nucleotides: TGTGCCTGGAGTCTGGGACAGGGGGGCAATGAGCAGTTCTTC.

V gene TRBV15 combines with J gene TRBJ1-3, with D maybe TRBD1 (5 bases). The length of the CDR3 is 14 residues. Germline V gene lookup returns CDR1 LNHNV and CDR2 YYDKDF (reference sequence). The V end was cut by 3 bases, the J end by 1 base, with 7 bases between. CDR3 sequence: CATSSTGSGNTIYF. CDR3 sequence (DNA): TGTGCCACCAGCAGTACAGGTTCTGGAAACACCATATATTTT. The whole variable domain, remainder taken from reference TRBV15 and TRBJ1-3, is DAMVIQNPRYQVTQFGKPVTLSCSQTLNHNVMYWYQQKSSQAPKLLFHYYDKDFNNEADTPDNFQSRRPNTSFCFLDIRSPGLGDTAMYLCATSSTGSGNTIYFGEGSWLTVV.

The V call is TRBV6-6, the J call TRBJ2-2; D might be TRBD1 (5 bases). Germline V gene sequence: CDR1 MNHNY, CDR2 SVGAGI (reference sequence). The CDR3 sequence is 14 residues long. Trimming removed 5 bases from V and 6 bases from J, with 13 bases in between. The CDR3 reads CASSGEEGAGELFF. CDR3 DNA: TGTGCCAGCAGTGGCGAGGAAGGGGCCGGGGAGCTGTTTTTT.

The chain combines TRBV2 with TRBJ1-1; no firm D call. The CDR3 length is 15 residues. Germline assignment: CDR1 SNHLY and CDR2 FYNNEI. V lost 2 bases, J lost 2 bases, and 12 bases lay in between. The CDR3 here is CASSESVGINTEAFF. CDR3 sequence (DNA): TGTGCCAGCAGTGAATCTGTCGGGATAAACACTGAAGCTTTCTTT.

This clone has a handful of counts. The J gene is TRBJ1-5, the V gene TRBV28, with no clear D. CDR1 and CDR2 (germline): MDHEN, SYDVKM. Trimming pared 3 bases from V and 2 bases from J, leaving 14 bases between. There are 16 residues in the CDR3. CDR3 amino acids: CASSLIQLDGNQPQHF. CDR3 in DNA: TGTGCCAGCAGTTTGATACAGTTAGACGGCAATCAGCCCCAGCATTTT.

The rearrangement links TRBV28 to TRBJ1-4; D possibly corresponds to TRBD1 (6 bases). Germline loops: CDR1 MDHEN, CDR2 SYDVKM. V lost 3 bases, J lost 7 bases, and 12 bases lay in between. This CDR3 is built from 14 residues. DNA for the CDR3: TGTGCCAGCAGTTTTCGCCAGGGGATTGAAAAACTGTTTTTT. Protein sequence: CASSFRQGIEKLFF.

The rearrangement joins TRBV18 to TRBJ2-3; D is ambiguous. Germline loops: CDR1 KGHSH, CDR2 LQKENI. The CDR3 extends over 16 amino acids. V was shortened by 5 bases and J by 2 bases, with 17 bases between the two germline ends. The CDR3 region is CASSEMRTGDTDTQYF. The CDR3 region has the DNA TGTGCCAGCTCAGAAATGAGAACTGGAGACACAGATACGCAGTATTTT.